This TCR beta chain is drawn from a study of OX40 agonist ivuxolimab in advanced cancers. TCRdb's copy holds only in-frame clones and misses some; the assay was immunoSEQ multiplex PCR. Of nearly 55,000 clones detected, 84% appear once; the ten largest clones hold more than 1%. A word on this clone: The identical CDR3 is also encoded by other nucleotide sequences in the sample.

The V and J ends lost 2 bases and 0 bases respectively, with 1 base between them. This CDR3 contains 12 residues. Germline CDR1 and CDR2: MDHEN and SYDVKM. Exclusion of a patient followed from autoimmune disease history or systemic immunosuppression. The source is an adult with an advanced solid tumor such as melanoma, head and neck, liver or kidney cancer. V and J are TRBV28 and TRBJ1-1; D is unresolved. Here the sequenced sample was CD4+ or CD8+ T cells sorted from blood, taken in a trial of the OX40 agonist ivuxolimab. The CDR3 loop is CASSLVNTEAFF. The CDR3 bases are TGTGCCAGCAGTTTAGTGAACACTGAAGCTTTCTTT.